The 26 T cell receptor beta chains in this list originate from one sample, sequenced in a study of Tregs in tolerant kidney transplant recipients. Profiled with immunoSEQ multiplex PCR; TCRdb holds only in-frame clones, not every one. This table has tens of thousands of clones, 93% appearing once. The sample was CD4+ T cells from blood, taken before the transplant. Receptors originate from a human donor who received a combined kidney and bone marrow transplant.

Here the CDR3 reads CASSQPSGNRDEQYF. The CDR3 DNA reads as TGCGCCAGCAGCCAGCCGAGCGGGAATCGGGACGAGCAGTACTTC. The gene calls are TRBV5-1 and TRBJ2-7; TRBD2 agrees at 7 bases. Germline V CDR1 and CDR2: SGHRS, YFSETQ. With V trimmed by 4 bases and J by 5 bases, 12 bases remained unmatched. There are 15 residues in the CDR3.

This rearrangement joins TRBV5-6 to TRBJ1-4; D is uncertain. This CDR3 has 13 residues. Trimming stripped 1 base from V and 10 bases from J, with 11 bases between. Germline CDR1 reads SGHDT; CDR2 reads YYEEEE. The CDR3: CASSLREGGKLFF. CDR3 bases: TGTGCCAGCAGCTTGAGGGAGGGAGGAAAACTGTTTTTT.

This clone was observed once. The rearrangement joins TRBV28 to TRBJ2-4; a possible D gene is TRBD1 (5 bases). The V end lost 4 bases, the J end lost 1 base, and 23 bases lay between the germline ends. CDR1 is MDHEN and CDR2 is SYDVKM in the germline V gene. The CDR3 spans 19 residues. In nucleotides, the CDR3 is TGTGCCAGCAGTTCCAACCTGCAGGGCGGATGGGCGGCCAAAAACATTCAGTACTTC. Translation: CASSSNLQGGWAAKNIQYF.

The chain links TRBV18 to TRBJ1-3; a weak D match, TRBD1 (6 bases). From germline, CDR1 is KGHSH and CDR2 LQKENI. V shed 3 bases and J shed 2 bases, with 11 bases lying between them. This CDR3 is built from 15 residues. The CDR3 loop is CASSPADSPGNTIYF. The CDR3 bases are TGTGCCAGCTCACCTGCGGACAGCCCTGGAAACACCATATATTTT. Complete variable domain (other parts from reference TRBV18 and TRBJ1-3): NAGVMQNPRHLVRRRGQEARLRCSPMKGHSHVYWYRQLPEEGLKFMVYLQKENIIDESGMPKERFSAEFPKEGPSILRIQQVVRGDSAAYFCASSPADSPGNTIYFGEGSWLTVV.

The V and J genes are TRBV3-1 (or the pseudogene TRBV3-2) and TRBJ2-7; D perhaps matches TRBD2 (5 bases). This CDR3 has 9 amino acids. Germline V gene data show CDR1 as LGHDT and CDR2 as YNNKEL (reference sequence). CDR3 region: CASSQSGSV. For the CDR3, the DNA is TGTGCCAGCAGCCAATCGGGATCTGTC.

J is TRBJ2-7 and V is TRBV5-6, with 9 nucleotides matching TRBD1. The germline CDR1 and CDR2 sequences are SGHDT and YYEEEE. J gave up 2 bases and V 0 bases, and 3 bases lay outside the gene matches. This CDR3 is 15 amino acids long. The CDR3, as DNA: TGTGCCAGCAGCTTGGTGGGACAGGGCACCTACGAGCAGTACTTC. Translation gives CASSLVGQGTYEQYF.

This chain joins TRBV7-2 and TRBJ2-7; TRBD2 agrees at 16 bases. This CDR3 has 16 residues. Germline CDR1 is SGHTA and CDR2 is FQGNSA. The V gene end was trimmed by 4 bases and the J gene end by 7 bases; junction bases not matched to a gene: 7. CDR3 loop: CASSSGLAGGLSEQYF. Written as DNA, the CDR3 is TGTGCCAGCAGCTCGGGACTAGCGGGAGGGTTGAGTGAGCAGTACTTC. The whole variable domain, remainder taken from reference TRBV7-2 and TRBJ2-7, is GAGVSQSPSNKVTEKGKDVELRCDPISGHTALYWYRQSLGQGLEFLIYFQGNSAPDKSGLPSDRFSAERTGGSVSTLTIQRTQQEDSAVYLCASSSGLAGGLSEQYFGPGTRLTVT.

This clone is a singleton in its sample. The chain employs TRBV11-3 and TRBJ2-1; a weak D match, TRBD2 (5 bases). Germline CDR1 and CDR2: SGHNT and YENEEA. Trimming removed 4 bases at V and 7 bases at J, with 11 bases between. This CDR3 has 13 amino acids. The CDR3 sequence: CASSSGIDNEQFF. The CDR3 DNA sequence: TGTGCCAGCAGCTCGGGGATAGATAATGAGCAGTTCTTC.

J is TRBJ2-2 and V is TRBV19, with 7 bases aligning to TRBD2. V was pared by 3 bases and J by 5 bases, with 3 bases of the junction left unmatched. Germline V gives CDR1 LNHDA, CDR2 SQIVND (reference sequence). This CDR3 spans 14 amino acids. DNA of the CDR3: TGTGCCAGTAGTATGGGAGCGGGAACCGGGGAGCTGTTTTTT. The encoded protein is CASSMGAGTGELFF.

V and J are TRBV11-3 and TRBJ2-2; TRBD1 is a possible D gene (5 bases). Germline assignment: CDR1 SGHNT and CDR2 YENEEA. The CDR3 sequence is 16 residues long. V lost 3 bases and J 5 bases, leaving 16 bases between the germline ends. The CDR3 region is CASSLRQGQGTGELFF. CDR3 nucleotide sequence: TGTGCCAGCAGCTTGCGGCAGGGCCAAGGGACCGGGGAGCTGTTTTTT.

This chain's CDR3 is CASSQDFGFATNEKLFF. The CDR3 DNA sequence: TGCGCCAGCAGCCAAGATTTCGGGTTTGCAACTAATGAAAAACTGTTTTTT. V gene TRBV4-1 combines with J gene TRBJ1-4; D not certain. Germline V lookup: CDR1 MGHRA, CDR2 YSYEKL. The CDR3 spans 17 residues. V was cut by 0 bases and J by 0 bases, with 11 bases left in between.

The chain employs TRBV5-6 and TRBJ2-2; a possible D gene is TRBD1 (5 bases). There are 15 residues in the CDR3. In germline, CDR1 is SGHDT, CDR2 YYEEEE. V was pared by 1 base and J by 1 base, with 8 bases between. CDR3 nucleotides: TGTGCCAGCAGCTTGACAGGAGTGAACACCGGGGAGCTGTTTTTT. This sequence encodes CASSLTGVNTGELFF.

The chain links TRBV10-3 to TRBJ2-1, with 8 bases matching TRBD2. CDR1 is ENHRY, CDR2 SYGVKD, per germline. The J segment lost 6 bases and the V segment lost 4 bases, leaving 11 bases of the junction unmatched. The length of the CDR3 is 16 residues. The CDR3 DNA is TGTGCCATCAGTGTCCCCGAAGCGGGGGCCGCCAATGAGCAGTTCTTC. Translating it yields CAISVPEAGAANEQFF.

The V and J genes are TRBV9 and TRBJ2-1, with 7 nucleotides matching TRBD2. Unmatched junction bases numbered 11, after V lost 7 bases and J lost 13 bases. The CDR3 loop spans 12 amino acids. Germline-derived CDR1 and CDR2 are SGDLS and YYNGEE. CDR3 nucleotide sequence: TGTGCCAGCCGCCGGCGGGGGATAGATCAGTTCTTC. Translation gives CASRRRGIDQFF.

V usage is TRBV30 and J usage is TRBJ2-1; D is unclear. Trimming took off 4 bases at V and 8 bases at J, with 12 bases between the two ends. The CDR3 has 12 residues. Per germline, CDR1 GTSNPN and CDR2 SVGIG (reference sequence). CDR3 in DNA: TGTGCCTGGACGCTCGCCGAGCATGAGCAGTTCTTC. Encoded protein: CAWTLAEHEQFF.

This clone was observed a single time. V and J are TRBV5-1 and TRBJ2-5; TRBD2 aligns across 8 bases. The trim removed 6 bases at V and 4 bases at J, leaving 8 bases unmatched. There are 14 residues in the CDR3. The germline gives CDR1 SGHRS, CDR2 YFSETQ. CDR3 amino acids: CASIASGFRETQYF. DNA of the CDR3: TGCGCCAGCATCGCTAGCGGGTTTCGAGAGACCCAGTACTTC.

This chain uses TRBV4-3 with TRBJ1-1; tentative D call: TRBD1 (5 bases). Germline loops: CDR1 LGHNA, CDR2 YSLEER. V shed 0 bases and J shed 5 bases, with 16 bases lying between them. The CDR3 is 16 amino acids. The CDR3 loop is CASSQDPLGGTTEAFF. CDR3 coding DNA: TGCGCCAGCAGCCAAGACCCGTTGGGGGGAACAACTGAAGCTTTCTTT.

The rearrangement joins TRBV27 to TRBJ2-2; 8 bases map to TRBD2. The CDR3 length is 14 residues. The junction had 8 bases not matched to a gene; V was cut back by 5 bases and J by 9 bases. Germline loops: CDR1 MNHEY, CDR2 SMNVEV (reference sequence). The CDR3 protein is CASSPGTSFRELFF. The CDR3 DNA follows: TGTGCCAGCAGTCCCGGGACTAGTTTTCGGGAGCTGTTTTTT.

The chain has TRBV7-2 and TRBJ2-2, with 7 bases aligning to TRBD2. V trimming: 1 base; J trimming: 8 bases; junction bases outside the gene matches: 13. CDR1 is SGHTA, CDR2 FQGNSA, per germline. The CDR3 runs to 17 residues. Here the CDR3 reads CASSLGWAGAGQGELFF. The DNA for the CDR3 is TGTGCCAGCAGCTTAGGCTGGGCGGGAGCAGGTCAAGGGGAGCTGTTTTTT.

J is TRBJ2-1 and V is TRBV7-2; TRBD1 is a possible D gene (6 bases). The CDR3 runs to 17 residues. Trimming cost V 1 base and J 2 bases, with 15 bases left between them. Looked up from germline, CDR1 is SGHTA and CDR2 is FQGNSA. CDR3 sequence: CASSLVVGAAPYNEQFF. The CDR3 nucleotides read TGTGCCAGCAGCTTAGTTGTGGGGGCGGCCCCCTACAATGAGCAGTTCTTC. The variable domain in full, with the rest retrieved from reference TRBV7-2 and TRBJ2-1, is GAGVSQSPSNKVTEKGKDVELRCDPISGHTALYWYRQSLGQGLEFLIYFQGNSAPDKSGLPSDRFSAERTGGSVSTLTIQRTQQEDSAVYLCASSLVVGAAPYNEQFFGPGTRLTVL.

This clone occurred a few times. The chain is built from TRBV30 and TRBJ1-5; D is unclear. The germline V gene encodes CDR1 GTSNPN and CDR2 SVGIG (reference sequence). The CDR3 sequence is 13 residues long. V was cut by 1 base and J by 3 bases, with 7 bases left in between. The CDR3 nucleotides are TGTGCCTGGAGTGGGGGAGACAATCAGCCCCAGCATTTT. It codes for CAWSGGDNQPQHF.

This clone was observed once. The chain has TRBV5-6 and TRBJ2-1; D not resolved. Germline values: CDR1 SGHDT, CDR2 YYEEEE. The CDR3 contains 15 residues. V was pared by 0 bases and J by 0 bases, with 7 bases between. The CDR3, as DNA: TGTGCCAGCAGCTTGGATTCCGGCTCCTACAATGAGCAGTTCTTC. As protein: CASSLDSGSYNEQFF.

V and J are TRBV28 and TRBJ2-7, with 8 bases that match TRBD1. V gave up 6 bases and J gave up 0 bases; unmatched junction bases: 10. The germline CDR1 and CDR2 sequences are MDHEN and SYDVKM. This CDR3 region has 16 residues. CDR3 in amino acids: CASSGEDRADSYEQYF. CDR3 DNA sequence: TGTGCCAGCAGCGGGGAGGACAGGGCTGACTCCTACGAGCAGTACTTC. Variable domain in full (rest from reference TRBV28 and TRBJ2-7): DVKVTQSSRYLVKRTGEKVFLECVQDMDHENMFWYRQDPGLGLRLIYFSYDVKMKEKGDIPEGYSVSREKKERFSLILESASTNQTSMYLCASSGEDRADSYEQYFGPGTRLTVT.

The chain joins TRBV7-8 to TRBJ2-3; 9 bases are shared with TRBD1. The CDR3 consists of 16 residues. J gave up 8 bases and V 6 bases, and 15 bases lay outside the gene matches. The germline CDR1 and CDR2 sequences are SGHVS and FQNEAQ. DNA for the CDR3: TGTGCCAGCAGATCTTTCAGGGACAGGGAAATTTTTACGCAGTATTTT. It yields the protein CASRSFRDREIFTQYF. Variable domain in full (rest from reference TRBV7-8 and TRBJ2-3): GAGVSQSPRYKVAKRGQDVALRCDPISGHVSLFWYQQALGQGPEFLTYFQNEAQLDKSGLPSDRFFAERPEGSVSTLKIQRTQQEDSAVYLCASRSFRDREIFTQYFGPGTRLTVL.

The rearrangement joins TRBV5-1 to TRBJ2-2; TRBD2 agrees at 7 bases. Germline V gene sequence: CDR1 SGHRS, CDR2 YFSETQ. The CDR3 totals 15 residues. The ends lost 4 bases at V and 4 bases at J; junction bases unmatched: 7. For the CDR3, the DNA is TGCGCCAGCAGCCCGACTAGCTTCGGCACCGGGGAGCTGTTTTTT. Translation gives CASSPTSFGTGELFF. The whole variable domain, remainder taken from reference TRBV5-1 and TRBJ2-2, is KAGVTQTPRYLIKTRGQQVTLSCSPISGHRSVSWYQQTPGQGLQFLFEYFSETQRNKGNFPGRFSGRQFSNSRSEMNVSTLELGDSALYLCASSPTSFGTGELFFGEGSRLTVL.

As regards this clone: This CDR3 is also generated by other DNA sequences in the sample. The chain carries TRBV6-1 and TRBJ1-6; D uncertain. The CDR3 is made up of 14 amino acids. The germline gives CDR1 MNHNS, CDR2 SASEGT. Trimming removed 4 bases from V and 4 bases from J, with 8 bases in between. CDR3: CASSVYQYNSPLHF. CDR3 nucleotides: TGTGCCAGCAGTGTCTACCAATATAATTCACCCCTCCACTTT.